The count of the clone carrying this T cell receptor (beta chain) is one. The antigen is unknown. The PCR had 60 Vbeta and 13 Jbeta primers. The assay was immunoSEQ multiplex PCR, and TCRdb's table has in-frame clones only and misses some. The table lists 70,000 or so clones, more than 80% of them singletons. V lost 4 bases and J lost 4; bases outside the gene matches: 4. The CDR3 extends over 14 amino acids. The V gene's germline CDR1 is LNHNV and CDR2 YYDKDF (reference sequence). The data derive from a study of cytomegalovirus exposure and HLA in healthy donors. General study results and limits: Near-uniform donor sequencing depth was presumed by presence/absence analyses. V segments that were indistinguishable, TRBV6-2 and TRBV6-3 among them, were omitted from analysis.

The specimen was PBMCs. V is TRBV15 and J is TRBJ2-3; TRBD1 aligns across 8 bases. The origin of this receptor is a young woman in good health and CMV-seropositive. The DNA for the CDR3 is TGTGCCACCAGCAACGGACAGGGATCAGATACGCAGTATTTT. It translates to CATSNGQGSDTQYF.